The 19 T cell receptor beta chains presented below share a single source sample, sequenced in a study of blood T cells in healthy people across ages. For the second PCR, which ran for about 6 to 11 cycles, a sample-barcoded 5' primer and a J-beta primer mix were used. MiXCR, applied by TCRdb to the 5' RACE reads, yields one record per CDR3 protein. The top ten clones hold approximately 37% of a sample with hundreds of thousands of distinct CDR3 sequences, about 53% of them seen once. What was sequenced was blood. These receptors originate from a man in his sixties in good health.

This chain uses TRBV7-2 with TRBJ2-1, with TRBD1 matching 9 bases. The CDR3 spans 16 residues. V lost 1 base, J lost 6 bases, and 7 bases stayed unmatched. The germline V gene encodes CDR1 SGHTA and CDR2 FQGNSA. CDR3 sequence: CASSLVGTGSANEQFF. The CDR3 DNA follows: TGTGCCAGCAGCTTAGTTGGGACAGGGAGCGCCAATGAGCAGTTCTTC.

This chain joins TRBV20-1 and TRBJ1-1, with 8 bases matching TRBD1. The CDR3 has 15 amino acids. The junction had 8 bases not matched to a gene; V was cut back by 1 base and J by 4 bases. Germline CDR1 reads DFQATT; CDR2 reads SNEGSKA (reference sequence). The CDR3 protein is CSARARTGSSTEAFF. DNA for the CDR3: TGCAGTGCTAGAGCTAGGACAGGGTCGAGCACTGAAGCTTTCTTT.

The CDR3 DNA reads TGTGCCAGCAGCCAAGGGTTGTCAGGGGGCGTAACAGATACGCAGTATTTT. Its translation: CASSQGLSGGVTDTQYF. The genes are TRBV3-1 and TRBJ2-3, with 8 bases lining up with TRBD1. V was pared by 1 base and J by 3 bases, with 9 bases of the junction left unmatched. In germline, CDR1 is LGHDT, CDR2 YNNKEL (reference sequence). This CDR3 region has 17 residues.

This chain connects TRBV4-1 to TRBJ2-3, with TRBD2 as a possible D gene (6 bases). Trimming removed 2 bases at V and 2 bases at J, with 14 bases between. The CDR3 has 16 residues. From germline, CDR1 is MGHRA and CDR2 YSYEKL. The CDR3 DNA reads as TGCGCCAGCAGCCAAAGGGTAGCGGAGATCACAGATACGCAGTATTTT. It specifies CASSQRVAEITDTQYF.

The chain has TRBV2 and TRBJ1-4; D ambiguous. Per germline, CDR1 SNHLY and CDR2 FYNNEI. Trimming removed 2 bases from V and 7 bases from J, with 8 bases in between. The CDR3 has 13 residues. The CDR3, as DNA: TGTGCCAGCAGTGAATTACACCGTGAAAAACTGTTTTTT. The encoded protein is CASSELHREKLFF. The variable domain in full, completed from reference TRBV2 and TRBJ1-4, reads EPEVTQTPSHQVTQMGQEVILRCVPISNHLYFYWYRQILGQKVEFLVSFYNNEISEKSEIFDDQFSVERPDGSNFTLKIRSTKLEDSAMYFCASSELHREKLFFGSGTQLSVL.

This chain links TRBV4-1 with TRBJ1-2; D perhaps matches TRBD1 (5 bases). The CDR3 has 17 residues. Trimming took 0 bases from V and 4 from J, leaving 18 bases between them. In germline, CDR1 is MGHRA, CDR2 YSYEKL. The CDR3 is CASSQDAGSHSLYGYTF. CDR3 nucleotide sequence: TGCGCCAGCAGCCAAGATGCAGGGTCCCACAGCCTCTATGGCTACACCTTC.

The chain employs TRBV2 and TRBJ2-5, with TRBD2 matching 10 bases. This CDR3 contains 15 residues. The V and J ends lost 4 bases and 3 bases, in that order; junction bases with no gene match: 5. Germline-derived CDR1 and CDR2 are SNHLY and FYNNEI. The chain's CDR3 is CASSGLAGEKETQYF. In nucleotides, the CDR3 is TGTGCCAGCAGTGGGCTAGCGGGGGAGAAAGAGACCCAGTACTTC.

V usage is TRBV24-1 and J usage is TRBJ2-7, with unresolved D. The CDR3 length is 14 residues. Deletions cut 12 bases from V and 0 bases from J, with 17 bases between. Per the germline V gene, CDR1 is KGHDR and CDR2 is SFDVKD. In DNA, the CDR3 is TGTGCCGGCCTCTCGGGCATGCGCTCCTACGAGCAGTACTTC. Translating gives CAGLSGMRSYEQYF.

This sequence joins TRBV4-1 and TRBJ2-4, with 11 nucleotides matching TRBD2. V gave up 3 bases and J gave up 8 bases; unmatched junction bases: 18. The CDR3 loop spans 19 amino acids. Germline CDR1 MGHRA, CDR2 YSYEKL. The CDR3 protein is CASSQRRVASGGIGDIQYF. CDR3 coding DNA: TGCGCCAGCAGCCAGCGGCGGGTGGCTAGCGGGGGGATAGGGGACATTCAGTACTTC.

The chain employs TRBV7-9 and TRBJ2-5, with no clear D. Germline lookup yields CDR1 SEHNR and CDR2 FQNEAQ (reference sequence). Trimming took off 5 bases at V and 2 bases at J, with 9 bases between the two ends. This CDR3 has 13 residues. This CDR3 is CASSTHRQETQYF. As DNA, the CDR3 is TGTGCCAGCAGCACCCACCGACAAGAGACCCAGTACTTC.

The gene calls are TRBV6-1 and TRBJ1-5; 7 nucleotides match TRBD1. J was trimmed by 5 bases and V by 2 bases; bases with no gene match: 3. The length of the CDR3 is 14 residues. The germline CDR1 and CDR2 sequences are MNHNS and SASEGT. The CDR3 region has the DNA TGTGCCAGCAGTGAAACAGGGGTGGATCAGCCCCAGCATTTT. It codes for CASSETGVDQPQHF.

The chain carries TRBV6-6 and TRBJ2-2, with a possible D match to TRBD2 (7 bases). V was pared by 4 bases and J by 4 bases, with 19 bases between. Germline V CDR1 and CDR2: MNHNY, SVGAGI (reference sequence). The CDR3 sequence is 17 residues long. The CDR3 loop is CASSSLPRGGGTGELFF. CDR3 nucleotide sequence: TGTGCCAGCAGTTCCCTTCCTAGGGGGGGCGGCACCGGGGAGCTGTTTTTT.

On this clonotype itself: A much larger clone differs from this one at a single base, so this may be a read error. The rearrangement links TRBV20-1 to TRBJ2-5; 8 bases line up with TRBD2. The last part of the DNA fits TRBJ2-1 better; the J call may be wrong. CDR1 and CDR2 (germline): DFQATT, SNEGSKA (reference sequence). CDR3 length: 18 amino acids. CDR3 nucleotide sequence: TGCAGTGCTACCCGGACTAGCCTGGGGTTGGGGTACCAAGAGACCCAGTTCTTC. Translation gives CSATRTSLGLGYQETQFF.

This clonotype was observed a few times. The rearrangement uses TRBV28 and TRBJ2-7; 11 nucleotides match TRBD2. V shed 7 bases, J shed 0 bases, and the junction held 2 bases outside the gene matches. The CDR3 totals 14 residues. CDR1 is MDHEN and CDR2 is SYDVKM in the germline V gene. In DNA form, the CDR3 reads TGTGCCAGCACCACTAGCGGGAGCTCCTACGAGCAGTACTTC. Protein: CASTTSGSSYEQYF.

Turning to this clonotype: Since a much larger clone is just one base distant, this may be a read error. The genes are TRBV29-1 and TRBJ2-1; TRBD2 agrees at 7 bases. The end of the DNA aligns better with TRBJ2-7, so the J call may be wrong. CDR1 is SQVTM and CDR2 is ANQGSEA in the germline V gene. The CDR3 runs to 21 residues. As DNA, the CDR3 is TGCAGCGTTAGAAGGAGTGAGGTGTTGGGGGGGATAATGGGGCCCTACAATGAGCAGTACTTC. Translating it yields CSVRRSEVLGGIMGPYNEQYF.

This sequence joins TRBV11-2 and TRBJ2-7, with D perhaps TRBD2 (5 bases). V dropped 3 bases and J dropped 4 bases, with 13 bases sitting between them. The CDR3 spans 14 residues. CDR1 and CDR2 from the germline V gene are SGHAT and FQNNGV. The CDR3 region is CASSLTGLLYEQYF. Here the CDR3 DNA reads TGTGCCAGCAGCTTGACCGGACTGCTTTACGAGCAGTACTTC.

The V gene is TRBV5-1, the J gene TRBJ2-3; D is perhaps TRBD2 (5 bases). This CDR3 region has 14 residues. CDR1 SGHRS and CDR2 YFSETQ come from the germline V gene. V was pared by 4 bases and J by 4 bases, with 13 bases between. As DNA, the CDR3 is TGCGCCAGCAGCGTTACAGACTACTCAGATACGCAGTATTTT. Its protein product is CASSVTDYSDTQYF.

The rearrangement joins TRBV7-2 to TRBJ2-1; a weak D match, TRBD2 (7 bases). The germline V gene has CDR1 SGHTA and CDR2 FQGNSA. The germline V and J ends were trimmed by 2 bases and 12 bases, with 17 bases remaining between them. This CDR3 contains 14 residues. CDR3 sequence: CASSLYGGRYGQFF. The CDR3 DNA follows: TGTGCCAGCAGCTTATACGGGGGGCGTTATGGGCAGTTCTTC.

Only a few counts were recorded for this clonotype. The CDR3: CASSLGGGGKLFF. The CDR3 DNA reads as TGTGCCAGCAGCCTAGGTGGAGGGGGAAAACTGTTTTTT. The genes are TRBV7-9 and TRBJ1-4; maybe TRBD1 (6 bases). Trimming stripped 5 bases from V and 10 bases from J, with 14 bases between. Germline CDR1 SEHNR, CDR2 FQNEAQ (reference sequence). This CDR3 comprises 13 residues. The full variable domain, its missing parts supplied by reference TRBV7-9 and TRBJ1-4, is DTGVSQNPRHKITKRGQNVTFRCDPISEHNRLYWYRQTLGQGPEFLTYFQNEAQLEKSRLLSDRFSAERPKGSFSTLEIQRTEQGDSAMYLCASSLGGGGKLFFGSGTQLSVL.